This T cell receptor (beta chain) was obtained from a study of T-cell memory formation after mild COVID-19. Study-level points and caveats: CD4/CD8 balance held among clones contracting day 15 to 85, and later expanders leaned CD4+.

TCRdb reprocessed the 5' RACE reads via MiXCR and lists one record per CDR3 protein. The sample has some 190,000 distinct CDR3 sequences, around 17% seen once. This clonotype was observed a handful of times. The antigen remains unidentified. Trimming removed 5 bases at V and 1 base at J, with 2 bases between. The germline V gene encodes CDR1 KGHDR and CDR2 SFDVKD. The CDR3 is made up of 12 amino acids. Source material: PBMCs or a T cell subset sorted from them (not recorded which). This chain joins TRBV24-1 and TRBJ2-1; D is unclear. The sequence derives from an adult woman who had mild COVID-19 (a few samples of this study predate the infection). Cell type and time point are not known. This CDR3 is CATSGSYNEQFF. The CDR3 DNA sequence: TGTGCCACCAGTGGGTCCTACAATGAGCAGTTCTTC.